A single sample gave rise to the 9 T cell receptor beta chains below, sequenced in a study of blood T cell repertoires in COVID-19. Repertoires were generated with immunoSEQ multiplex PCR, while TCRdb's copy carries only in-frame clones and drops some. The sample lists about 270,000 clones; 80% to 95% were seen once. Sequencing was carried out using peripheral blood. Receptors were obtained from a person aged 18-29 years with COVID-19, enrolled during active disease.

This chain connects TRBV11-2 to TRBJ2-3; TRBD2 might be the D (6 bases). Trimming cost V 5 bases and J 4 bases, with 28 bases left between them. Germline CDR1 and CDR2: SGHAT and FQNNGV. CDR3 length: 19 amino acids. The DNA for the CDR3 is TGTGCCAGCAGCATGGGGGTCTGGGATGTCGGTGGGAGGCCAGATACGCAGTATTTT. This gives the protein CASSMGVWDVGGRPDTQYF.

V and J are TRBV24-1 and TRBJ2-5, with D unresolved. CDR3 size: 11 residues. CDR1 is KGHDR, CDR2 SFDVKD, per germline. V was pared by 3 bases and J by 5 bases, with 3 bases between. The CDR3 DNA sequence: TGTGCCACCAGTGATCTGGAGACCCAGTACTTC. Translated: CATSDLETQYF.

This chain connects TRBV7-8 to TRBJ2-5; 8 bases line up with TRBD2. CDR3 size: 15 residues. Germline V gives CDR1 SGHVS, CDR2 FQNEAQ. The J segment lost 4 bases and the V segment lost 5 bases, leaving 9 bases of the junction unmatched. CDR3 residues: CASSPSPGRGETQYF. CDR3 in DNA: TGTGCCAGCAGCCCAAGTCCCGGGAGGGGAGAGACCCAGTACTTC.

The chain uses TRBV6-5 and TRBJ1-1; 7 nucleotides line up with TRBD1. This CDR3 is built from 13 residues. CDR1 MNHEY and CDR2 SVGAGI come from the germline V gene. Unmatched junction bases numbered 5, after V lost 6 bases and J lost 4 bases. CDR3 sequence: CASRNQGGTEAFF. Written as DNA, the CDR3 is TGTGCCAGCAGAAATCAGGGGGGCACTGAAGCTTTCTTT.

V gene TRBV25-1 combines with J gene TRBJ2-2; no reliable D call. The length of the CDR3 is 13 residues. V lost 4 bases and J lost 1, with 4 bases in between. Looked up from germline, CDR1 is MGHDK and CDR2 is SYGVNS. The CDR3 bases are TGTGCCAGCAGTGTACAGAACACCGGGGAGCTGTTTTTT. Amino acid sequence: CASSVQNTGELFF.

CDR3 bases: TGTGCCAGCATTTCCACGGGAGCAGTAGTTACCGGGGAGCTGTTTTTT. It translates to CASISTGAVVTGELFF. J is TRBJ2-2 and V is TRBV27, with D possibly being TRBD2 (6 bases). The V gene lost 7 bases and the J gene lost 5 bases, with 20 bases spanning the gap. Germline V lookup: CDR1 MNHEY, CDR2 SMNVEV (reference sequence). The CDR3 is 16 amino acids.

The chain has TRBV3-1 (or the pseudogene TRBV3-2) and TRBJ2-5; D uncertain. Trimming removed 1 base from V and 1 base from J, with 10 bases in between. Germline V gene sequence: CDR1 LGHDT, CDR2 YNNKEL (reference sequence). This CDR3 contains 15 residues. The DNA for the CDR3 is TGTGCCAGCAGCCAAGGTCTAGGAACCCAAGAGACCCAGTACTTC. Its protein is CASSQGLGTQETQYF.

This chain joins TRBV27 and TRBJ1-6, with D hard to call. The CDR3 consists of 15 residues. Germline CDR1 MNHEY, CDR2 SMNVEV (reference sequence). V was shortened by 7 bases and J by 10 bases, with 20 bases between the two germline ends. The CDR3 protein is CASTSSAAGRSPLHF. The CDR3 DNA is TGTGCCAGCACCTCCTCCGCGGCCGGAAGATCACCCCTCCACTTT.

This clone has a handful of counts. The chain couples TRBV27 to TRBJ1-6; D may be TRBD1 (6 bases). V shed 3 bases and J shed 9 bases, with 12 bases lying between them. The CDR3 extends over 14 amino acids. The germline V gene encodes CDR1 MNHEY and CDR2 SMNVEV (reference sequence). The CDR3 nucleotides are TGTGCCAGCAGTTTTAAGGGACAATTTTCACCCCTCCACTTT. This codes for CASSFKGQFSPLHF.